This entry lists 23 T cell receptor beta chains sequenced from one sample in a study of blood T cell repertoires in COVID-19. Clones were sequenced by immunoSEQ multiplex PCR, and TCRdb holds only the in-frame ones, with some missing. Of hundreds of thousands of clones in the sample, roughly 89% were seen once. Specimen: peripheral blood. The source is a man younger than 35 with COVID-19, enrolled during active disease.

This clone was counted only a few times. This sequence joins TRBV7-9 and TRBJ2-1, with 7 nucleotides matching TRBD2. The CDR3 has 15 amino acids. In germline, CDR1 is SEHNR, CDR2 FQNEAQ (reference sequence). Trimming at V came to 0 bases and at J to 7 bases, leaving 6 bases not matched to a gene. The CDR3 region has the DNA TGTGCCAGCAGCTTAGCGCTCGGGGGGAAGAATGAGCAGTTCTTC. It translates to CASSLALGGKNEQFF.

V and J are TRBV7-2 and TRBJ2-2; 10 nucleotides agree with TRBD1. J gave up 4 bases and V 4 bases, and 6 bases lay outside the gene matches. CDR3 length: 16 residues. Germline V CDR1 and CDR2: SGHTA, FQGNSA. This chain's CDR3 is CASSSTTGGVTGELFF. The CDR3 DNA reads TGTGCCAGCAGCTCTACGACAGGGGGCGTCACCGGGGAGCTGTTTTTT.

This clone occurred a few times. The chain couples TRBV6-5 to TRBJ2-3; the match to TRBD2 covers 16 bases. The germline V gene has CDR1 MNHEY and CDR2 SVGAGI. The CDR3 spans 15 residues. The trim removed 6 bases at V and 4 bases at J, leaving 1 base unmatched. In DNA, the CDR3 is TGTGCCAGCAGGGGACTAGCGGGAGGGCCAGATACGCAGTATTTT. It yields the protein CASRGLAGGPDTQYF.

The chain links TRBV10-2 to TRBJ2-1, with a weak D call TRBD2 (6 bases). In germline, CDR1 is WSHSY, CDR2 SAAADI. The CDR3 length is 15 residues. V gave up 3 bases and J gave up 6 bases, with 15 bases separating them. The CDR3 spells CASSEGGSRGNEQFF. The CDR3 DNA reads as TGCGCCAGCAGTGAAGGAGGGAGCCGAGGCAATGAGCAGTTCTTC.

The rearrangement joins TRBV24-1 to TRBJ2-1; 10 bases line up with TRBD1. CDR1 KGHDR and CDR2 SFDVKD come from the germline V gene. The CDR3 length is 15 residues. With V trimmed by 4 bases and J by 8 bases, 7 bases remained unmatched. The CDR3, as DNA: TGTGCCACCAGTGAGGCCGGGACAGGGGCTGATGAGCAGTTCTTC. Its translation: CATSEAGTGADEQFF.

The CDR3 DNA sequence: TGTGCCAGCAGCGTAGGGTTCCGGGAGGCTGGGGACACTGAAGCTTTCTTT. Protein product: CASSVGFREAGDTEAFF. The chain employs TRBV9 and TRBJ1-1; D not resolved. The CDR3 has 17 amino acids. Deletions cut 0 bases from V and 3 bases from J, with 18 bases between. The germline CDR1 and CDR2 sequences are SGDLS and YYNGEE.

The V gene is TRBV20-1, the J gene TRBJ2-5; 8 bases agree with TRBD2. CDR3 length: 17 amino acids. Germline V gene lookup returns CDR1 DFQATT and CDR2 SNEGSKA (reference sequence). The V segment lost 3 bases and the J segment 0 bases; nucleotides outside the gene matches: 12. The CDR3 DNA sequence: TGCAGTGCTAGTTCAGGCTTAGCGGGGTTGTACCAAGAGACCCAGTACTTC. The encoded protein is CSASSGLAGLYQETQYF.

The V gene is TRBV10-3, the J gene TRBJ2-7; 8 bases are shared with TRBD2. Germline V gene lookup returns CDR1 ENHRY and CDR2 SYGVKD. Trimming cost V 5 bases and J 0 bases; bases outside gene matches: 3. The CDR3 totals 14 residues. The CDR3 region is CAISQREHSYEQYF. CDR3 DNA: TGTGCCATCAGTCAGCGGGAGCACTCCTACGAGCAGTACTTC.

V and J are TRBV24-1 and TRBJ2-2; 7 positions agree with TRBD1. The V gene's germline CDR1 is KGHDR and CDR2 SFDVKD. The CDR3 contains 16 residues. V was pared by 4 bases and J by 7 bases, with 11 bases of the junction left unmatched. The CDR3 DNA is TGTGCCACCAGTGACCCCCTACAGGGGCGGATCGGGGAGCTGTTTTTT. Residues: CATSDPLQGRIGELFF.

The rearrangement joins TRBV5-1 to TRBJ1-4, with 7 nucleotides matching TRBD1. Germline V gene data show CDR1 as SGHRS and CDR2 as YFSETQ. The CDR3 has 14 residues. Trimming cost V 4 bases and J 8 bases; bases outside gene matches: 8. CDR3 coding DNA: TGCGCCAGCAGCGTGACAGGGTTGGGGGAAAAACTGTTTTTT. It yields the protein CASSVTGLGEKLFF.

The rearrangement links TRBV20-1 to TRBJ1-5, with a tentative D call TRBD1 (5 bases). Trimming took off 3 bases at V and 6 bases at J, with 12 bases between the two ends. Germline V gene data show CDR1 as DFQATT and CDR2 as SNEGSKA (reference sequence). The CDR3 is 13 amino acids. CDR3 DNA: TGCAGTGCTAGTGGGGGGGGGTTTCAGCCCCAGCATTTT. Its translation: CSASGGGFQPQHF.

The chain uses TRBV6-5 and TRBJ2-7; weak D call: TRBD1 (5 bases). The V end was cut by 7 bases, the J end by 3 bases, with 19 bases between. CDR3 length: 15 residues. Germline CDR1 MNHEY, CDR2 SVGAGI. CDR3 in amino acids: CASTRTGATSYEQYF. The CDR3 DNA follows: TGTGCCAGCACCCGAACTGGGGCGACCAGCTACGAGCAGTACTTC.

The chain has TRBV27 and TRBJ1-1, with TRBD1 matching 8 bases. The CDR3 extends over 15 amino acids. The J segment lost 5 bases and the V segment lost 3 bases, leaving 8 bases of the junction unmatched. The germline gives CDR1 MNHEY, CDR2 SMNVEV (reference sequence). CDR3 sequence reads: CASSFWTGRTTEAFF. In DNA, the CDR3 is TGTGCCAGCAGTTTTTGGACAGGGAGGACTACTGAAGCTTTCTTT.

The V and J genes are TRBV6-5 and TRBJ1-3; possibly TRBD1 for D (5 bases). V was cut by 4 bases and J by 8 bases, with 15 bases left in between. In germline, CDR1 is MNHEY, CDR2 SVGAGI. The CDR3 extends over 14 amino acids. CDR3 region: CASSSTTPTDTIYF. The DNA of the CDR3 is TGTGCCAGCAGTTCCACAACCCCGACAGACACCATATATTTT.

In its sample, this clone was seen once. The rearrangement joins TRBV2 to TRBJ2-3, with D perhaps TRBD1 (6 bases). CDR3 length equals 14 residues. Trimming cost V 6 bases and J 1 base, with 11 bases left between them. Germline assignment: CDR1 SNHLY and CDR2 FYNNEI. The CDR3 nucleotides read TGTGCCAGCAGCAAAGGGGGTGGCACAGATACGCAGTATTTT. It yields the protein CASSKGGGTDTQYF.

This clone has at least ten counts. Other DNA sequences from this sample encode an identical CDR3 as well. The CDR3 DNA follows: TGTGCCAGCAGCTTAGGAGGTTATAGCAATCAGCCCCAGCATTTT. This gives the protein CASSLGGYSNQPQHF. The chain is built from TRBV7-9 and TRBJ1-5, with D unresolved. The CDR3 spans 15 residues. Per the germline V gene, CDR1 is SEHNR and CDR2 is FQNEAQ (reference sequence). Trimming cost V 1 base and J 0 bases, with 7 bases left between them.

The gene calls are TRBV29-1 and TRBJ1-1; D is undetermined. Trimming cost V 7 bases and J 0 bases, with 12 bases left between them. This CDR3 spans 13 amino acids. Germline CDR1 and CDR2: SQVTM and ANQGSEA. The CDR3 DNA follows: TGCAGCGGGTTACAGTTATTGAACACTGAAGCTTTCTTT. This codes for CSGLQLLNTEAFF.

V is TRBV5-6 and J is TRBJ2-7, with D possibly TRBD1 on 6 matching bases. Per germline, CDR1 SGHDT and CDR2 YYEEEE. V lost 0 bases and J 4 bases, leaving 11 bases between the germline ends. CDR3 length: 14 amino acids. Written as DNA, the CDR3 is TGTGCCAGCAGCTTGGTACAGGGAATTTACGAGCAGTACTTC. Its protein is CASSLVQGIYEQYF.

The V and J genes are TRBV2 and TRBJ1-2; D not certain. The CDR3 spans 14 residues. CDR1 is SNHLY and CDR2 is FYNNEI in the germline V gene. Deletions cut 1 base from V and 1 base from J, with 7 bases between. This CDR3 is CASSEGGDNYGYTF. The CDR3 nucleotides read TGTGCCAGCAGTGAAGGTGGAGATAACTATGGCTACACCTTC. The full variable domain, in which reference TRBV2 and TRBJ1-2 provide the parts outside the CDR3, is EPEVTQTPSHQVTQMGQEVILRCVPISNHLYFYWYRQILGQKVEFLVSFYNNEISEKSEIFDDQFSVERPDGSNFTLKIRSTKLEDSAMYFCASSEGGDNYGYTFGSGTRLTVV.

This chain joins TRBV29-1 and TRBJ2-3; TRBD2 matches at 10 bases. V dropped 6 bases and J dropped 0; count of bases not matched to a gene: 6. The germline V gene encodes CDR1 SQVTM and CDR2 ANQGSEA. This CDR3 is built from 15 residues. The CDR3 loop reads CSVEWTSGSTDTQYF. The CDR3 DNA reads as TGCAGCGTCGAATGGACTAGCGGAAGCACAGATACGCAGTATTTT.

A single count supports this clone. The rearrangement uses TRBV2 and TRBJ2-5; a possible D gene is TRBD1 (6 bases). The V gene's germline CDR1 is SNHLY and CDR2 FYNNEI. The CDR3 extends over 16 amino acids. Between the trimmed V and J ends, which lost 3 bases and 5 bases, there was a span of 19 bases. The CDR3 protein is CASSDVRGIQRETQYF. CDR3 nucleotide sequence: TGTGCCAGCAGTGATGTTAGGGGGATTCAGAGGGAGACCCAGTACTTC.

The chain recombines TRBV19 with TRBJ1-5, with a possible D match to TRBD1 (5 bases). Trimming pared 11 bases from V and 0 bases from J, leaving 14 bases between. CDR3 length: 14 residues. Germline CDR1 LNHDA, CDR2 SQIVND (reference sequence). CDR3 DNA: TGTGCCCGGGGGAGGGCCGTTAGCAATCAGCCCCAGCATTTT. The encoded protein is CARGRAVSNQPQHF.

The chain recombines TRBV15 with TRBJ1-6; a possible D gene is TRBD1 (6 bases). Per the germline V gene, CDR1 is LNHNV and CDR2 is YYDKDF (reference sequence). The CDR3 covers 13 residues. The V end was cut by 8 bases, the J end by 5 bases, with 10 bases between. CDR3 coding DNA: TGTGCCACCCGGGACACTCATAATTCACCCCTCCACTTT. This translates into CATRDTHNSPLHF. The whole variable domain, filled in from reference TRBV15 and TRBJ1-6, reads DAMVIQNPRYQVTQFGKPVTLSCSQTLNHNVMYWYQQKSSQAPKLLFHYYDKDFNNEADTPDNFQSRRPNTSFCFLDIRSPGLGDTAMYLCATRDTHNSPLHFGNGTRLTVT.